A single sample gave rise to the 31 T cell receptor beta chains below, sequenced in a study of radiotherapy plus CTLA-4 blockade in lung cancer. Profiled with immunoSEQ multiplex PCR; TCRdb holds only in-frame clones, not every one. The table shows 90,000 to 100,000 clones, with around 74% occurring only once. This material consisted of peripheral blood, taken from a patient treated with radiotherapy plus ipilimumab. All receptors derive from a human donor with non-small cell lung cancer who had a partial response to radiotherapy plus ipilimumab. Some clones in this sample may be carry-over from other donors' samples.

This chain joins TRBV5-6 and TRBJ2-7, with 8 bases lining up with TRBD1. This CDR3 comprises 15 residues. V shed 4 bases and J 1 base; nucleotides not matched to a gene: 7. Germline CDR1 is SGHDT and CDR2 is YYEEEE. The CDR3 coding sequence is TGTGCCAGCAGCCCCGGGACAGGTGGGTCCTACGAGCAGTACTTC. Its protein product is CASSPGTGGSYEQYF.

CDR3 loop: CASTWRVGTDTQYF. In DNA form, the CDR3 reads TGTGCCAGCACTTGGAGAGTGGGCACAGATACGCAGTATTTT. V is TRBV6-5 and J is TRBJ2-3; no definite D call. The CDR3 extends over 14 amino acids. The germline CDR1 and CDR2 sequences are MNHEY and SVGAGI. V lost 7 bases and J 1 base, leaving 12 bases between the germline ends.

This clone was seen only a few times. The rearrangement uses TRBV28 and TRBJ2-5, with a tentative D call TRBD1 (5 bases). V dropped 0 bases and J dropped 1 base, with 9 bases sitting between them. Per germline, CDR1 MDHEN and CDR2 SYDVKM. The length of the CDR3 is 15 residues. Here the CDR3 reads CASSLWTDGQETQYF. CDR3 DNA: TGTGCCAGCAGTTTATGGACAGACGGCCAAGAGACCCAGTACTTC.

This chain joins TRBV21-1 and TRBJ2-2; TRBD2, the table's D call, lacks a check against the DNA. TRBV21-1 counts as a pseudogene. The CDR3 consists of 15 residues. The CDR3 region has the DNA TGTGCCAGCAGCCTCGTCTTTACGAACACCGGGGAGCTGTTTTTT. Protein product: CASSLVFTNTGELFF.

This clone was seen more than once but under ten times. The chain is built from TRBV7-8 and TRBJ2-5; 7 bases fit TRBD1. After removal of 7 bases from V and 2 bases from J, the junction contained 10 bases not matched to a gene. CDR3 length equals 15 residues. The germline gives CDR1 SGHVS, CDR2 FQNEAQ. The CDR3: CASTKGGQPQETQYF. Here the CDR3 DNA reads TGTGCCAGCACCAAAGGGGGACAGCCTCAAGAGACCCAGTACTTC.

This chain links TRBV5-1 with TRBJ1-2, with D perhaps TRBD1 (6 bases). This CDR3 is built from 15 residues. V was shortened by 0 bases and J by 0 bases, with 9 bases between the two germline ends. Germline V CDR1 and CDR2: SGHRS, YFSETQ. CDR3 sequence reads: CASSLAPGANYGYTF. The CDR3, as DNA: TGCGCCAGCAGCTTGGCACCAGGGGCTAACTATGGCTACACCTTC.

This chain joins TRBV2 and TRBJ2-7; D is uncertain. Germline V CDR1 and CDR2: SNHLY, FYNNEI. The CDR3 sequence is 12 residues long. The V end lost 7 bases, the J end lost 2 bases, and 9 bases lay between the germline ends. CDR3: CASTTTTYEQYF. The CDR3 DNA reads TGTGCCAGCACCACTACGACCTACGAGCAGTACTTC.

This chain links TRBV6-5 with TRBJ2-7, with 7 bases identical to TRBD1. Germline trimming cut 5 bases from V and 2 bases from J; bases unmatched to any gene: 9. The CDR3 runs 15 residues. The germline V gene encodes CDR1 MNHEY and CDR2 SVGAGI. CDR3 region: CASSSLGQATYEQYF. In nucleotides, the CDR3 is TGTGCCAGCAGTAGTCTCGGACAGGCTACCTACGAGCAGTACTTC.

This chain joins TRBV19 and TRBJ1-2, with 8 bases that match TRBD1. J gave up 3 bases and V 5 bases, and 11 bases lay outside the gene matches. Germline loops: CDR1 LNHDA, CDR2 SQIVND (reference sequence). The CDR3 sequence is 16 residues long. The CDR3 is CASSVQGAPEDYGYTF. The CDR3 bases are TGTGCCAGTAGTGTTCAGGGGGCGCCGGAGGACTATGGCTACACCTTC.

The rearrangement links TRBV13 to TRBJ2-1, with 7 bases aligning to TRBD2. Germline V CDR1 and CDR2: PRHDT, FYEKMQ (reference sequence). The CDR3 sequence is 15 residues long. Losses at the gene ends were 5 bases for V and 3 bases for J; bases not matched to a gene: 7. CDR3 DNA: TGTGCCAGCAGCCGCCTAGCGGAGTACTACAATGAGCAGTTCTTC. Translating it yields CASSRLAEYYNEQFF.

The chain employs TRBV7-9 and TRBJ2-1; a weak D match, TRBD2 (6 bases). The germline gives CDR1 SEHNR, CDR2 FQNEAQ (reference sequence). The CDR3 consists of 14 residues. V shed 5 bases and J shed 1 base, with 9 bases lying between them. The CDR3 nucleotides are TGTGCCAGCAGCGCCGGGGGATCCTACAATGAGCAGTTCTTC. Its translation is CASSAGGSYNEQFF.

As DNA, the CDR3 is TGTGCTAGTGGTTCACTTTCGGGGGAGCTGTTTTTT. It translates to CASGSLSGELFF. The chain uses TRBV12-5 and TRBJ2-2; D is ambiguous. Germline CDR1 and CDR2: LGHNT and FRNRAP. CDR3 length equals 12 residues. With 4 bases removed from V and 8 bases from J, the gap between germline ends came to 8 bases. The full variable domain, with the rest looked up from reference TRBV12-5 and TRBJ2-2, is DARVTQTPRHKVTEMGQEVTMRCQPILGHNTVFWYRQTMMQGLELLAYFRNRAPLDDSGMPKDRFSAEMPDATLATLKIQPSEPRDSAVYFCASGSLSGELFFGEGSRLTVL.

This clone was seen once. The V gene is TRBV28, the J gene TRBJ2-7, with TRBD2 matching 9 bases. From germline, CDR1 is MDHEN and CDR2 SYDVKM. The trim removed 7 bases at V and 3 bases at J, leaving 7 bases unmatched. The CDR3 loop spans 14 amino acids. CDR3 loop: CASKSPSGNYEQYF. In nucleotides, the CDR3 is TGTGCCAGCAAGTCCCCTAGCGGGAACTACGAGCAGTACTTC.

V gene TRBV11-2 combines with J gene TRBJ2-5; D not certain. Germline V CDR1 and CDR2: SGHAT, FQNNGV. Between the trimmed V and J ends, which lost 5 bases and 3 bases, there was a span of 4 bases. CDR3 size: 11 residues. The CDR3 is CASSPKETQYF. The CDR3 bases are TGTGCCAGCAGCCCTAAAGAGACCCAGTACTTC.

This rearrangement joins TRBV29-1 to TRBJ2-4, with a weak D call TRBD1 (6 bases). V lost 4 bases, J lost 2 bases, and 12 bases lay in between. The CDR3 totals 14 residues. Per germline, CDR1 SQVTM and CDR2 ANQGSEA. CDR3 in DNA: TGCAGCGTTGGGGTGACAGGATCCAAAAACATTCAGTACTTC. Translated: CSVGVTGSKNIQYF.

The chain links TRBV20-1 to TRBJ2-7, with D possibly being TRBD1 (6 bases). Per germline, CDR1 DFQATT and CDR2 SNEGSKA (reference sequence). CDR3 length: 11 amino acids. Trimming took 7 bases from V and 2 from J, leaving 9 bases between them. The CDR3 bases are TGCAGTGGGGACACAACCTACGAGCAGTACTTC. Translated, it gives CSGDTTYEQYF.

The genes are TRBV5-4 and TRBJ2-1, with 10 bases lining up with TRBD1. Trimming cost V 4 bases and J 1 base; bases outside gene matches: 8. The CDR3 has 17 amino acids. Germline V gene lookup returns CDR1 SGHNT and CDR2 YYREEE (reference sequence). The CDR3 nucleotides read TGTGCCAGCAGCCCAAGACAGGGGGCGGGATCCTACAATGAGCAGTTCTTC. Translated, it gives CASSPRQGAGSYNEQFF.

This clone was counted once. This chain joins TRBV7-2 and TRBJ1-2, with unresolved D. CDR1 and CDR2 from the germline V gene are SGHTA and FQGNSA. Trimming removed 3 bases at V and 5 bases at J, with 4 bases between. The CDR3 is 11 residues long. CDR3 sequence: CASSFMYGYTF. CDR3 DNA: TGTGCCAGCAGCTTTATGTATGGCTACACCTTC.

The chain recombines TRBV28 with TRBJ1-2; D possibly corresponds to TRBD1 (5 bases). V was cut by 1 base and J by 6 bases, with 9 bases left in between. The CDR3 is 13 amino acids. CDR1 is MDHEN and CDR2 is SYDVKM in the germline V gene. CDR3 sequence reads: CASSLFRANGYTF. Here the CDR3 DNA reads TGTGCCAGCAGTTTATTCAGGGCAAATGGCTACACCTTC.

The rearrangement links TRBV18 to TRBJ2-7, with D possibly TRBD2 on 7 matching bases. V lost 0 bases and J 12 bases, leaving 12 bases between the germline ends. The germline V gene has CDR1 KGHSH and CDR2 LQKENI. CDR3 length equals 12 residues. CDR3 coding DNA: TGTGCCAGCTCACCACCCCTCGGGGGGCGGTACTTC. Translated: CASSPPLGGRYF.

CDR3 amino acids: CASSDRAADTQYF. DNA of the CDR3: TGTGCCAGCAGCGACAGGGCCGCAGATACGCAGTATTTT. The chain recombines TRBV13 with TRBJ2-3; 7 bases are a match to TRBD1. The CDR3 consists of 13 residues. V shed 5 bases, J shed 4 bases, and the junction held 3 bases outside the gene matches. The V gene's germline CDR1 is PRHDT and CDR2 FYEKMQ (reference sequence). Combining the CDR3 with reference TRBV13 and TRBJ2-3 gives the whole variable domain AAGVIQSPRHLIKEKRETATLKCYPIPRHDTVYWYQQGPGQDPQFLISFYEKMQSDKGSIPDRFSAQQFSDYHSELNMSSLELGDSALYFCASSDRAADTQYFGPGTRLTVL.

The chain is built from TRBV7-2 and TRBJ2-5; D is possibly TRBD2 (6 bases). Germline V gives CDR1 SGHTA, CDR2 FQGNSA. This CDR3 comprises 16 residues. Trimming cost V 2 bases and J 5 bases, with 18 bases left between them. In DNA, the CDR3 is TGTGCCAGCAGCTTACTGGGGGGAGGTCTCGCGGAGACCCAGTACTTC. This sequence encodes CASSLLGGGLAETQYF.

This CDR3 is CASSQAAPDINYGYTF. The CDR3, as DNA: TGCGCCAGCAGCCAAGCGGCCCCGGACATTAACTATGGCTACACCTTC. The chain employs TRBV4-1 and TRBJ1-2; perhaps TRBD1 as D (5 bases). The germline CDR1 and CDR2 sequences are MGHRA and YSYEKL. The CDR3 has 16 residues. Trimming removed 1 base at V and 1 base at J, with 13 bases between.

This chain uses TRBV5-5 with TRBJ1-3, with D possibly TRBD1 on 6 matching bases. With 2 bases removed from V and 6 bases from J, the gap between germline ends came to 12 bases. Germline CDR1 reads SGHKS; CDR2 reads YYEKEE (reference sequence). The CDR3 length is 14 residues. The CDR3 sequence: CASSLNDRQNTIYF. The CDR3 DNA follows: TGTGCCAGCAGCTTAAACGACAGGCAAAACACCATATATTTT.

The genes are TRBV7-3 and TRBJ2-3; D is possibly TRBD2 (6 bases). This CDR3 is built from 15 residues. The germline V gene encodes CDR1 SGHTA and CDR2 FQGTGA. Trimming pared 5 bases from V and 2 bases from J, leaving 14 bases between. CDR3 sequence: CASSHQGGYTDTQYF. The CDR3 DNA follows: TGTGCCAGCAGCCACCAAGGAGGGTACACAGATACGCAGTATTTT.

The chain links TRBV6-1 to TRBJ1-5, with D perhaps TRBD1 (5 bases). The length of the CDR3 is 14 residues. Looked up from germline, CDR1 is MNHNS and CDR2 is SASEGT. V lost 0 bases and J lost 6, with 9 bases in between. CDR3 amino acids: CASSEAGAFQPQHF. For the CDR3, the DNA is TGTGCCAGCAGTGAAGCAGGGGCATTTCAGCCCCAGCATTTT.

The chain carries TRBV6-5 and TRBJ2-1, with 8 bases aligning to TRBD2. The CDR3 has 15 residues. CDR1 is MNHEY and CDR2 is SVGAGI in the germline V gene. Germline trimming cut 5 bases from V and 7 bases from J; bases unmatched to any gene: 10. The CDR3 coding sequence is TGTGCCAGCAGTACAGGCCAGCGGGAGTTAAATGAGCAGTTCTTC. It translates to CASSTGQRELNEQFF.

This clone occurred a few times. The rearrangement links TRBV5-1 to TRBJ1-3; TRBD1 might be the D (5 bases). Germline V gene sequence: CDR1 SGHRS, CDR2 YFSETQ. V was trimmed by 6 bases and J by 0 bases, leaving 10 bases between them. The CDR3 is 14 residues long. The CDR3 nucleotides are TGCGCCAGCACCTCCGACAGCTCTGGAAACACCATATATTTT. Protein: CASTSDSSGNTIYF.

This clone was counted a few times. The rearrangement joins TRBV10-1 to TRBJ1-6; D remains ambiguous. The germline CDR1 and CDR2 sequences are WNHNN and SYGVQD (reference sequence). The V gene lost 8 bases and the J gene lost 10 bases, with 21 bases spanning the gap. The CDR3 is 15 amino acids. The CDR3 region is CASPEDVSVRSPLHF. CDR3 nucleotide sequence: TGCGCCAGCCCCGAAGATGTCTCCGTGAGATCACCCCTCCACTTT.

The chain is built from TRBV7-2 and TRBJ2-7, with 8 positions matching TRBD1. Germline V CDR1 and CDR2: SGHTA, FQGNSA. The CDR3 sequence is 14 residues long. Losses at the gene ends were 5 bases for V and 4 bases for J; bases not matched to a gene: 7. The CDR3 region has the DNA TGTGCCAGCAGCCCCGGGGACAGGTTATACGAGCAGTACTTC. Encoded protein: CASSPGDRLYEQYF.

Written as DNA, the CDR3 is TGTGCCAGCAGTAAGATAGACAGGGAGATTACTGAAGCTTTCTTT. This codes for CASSKIDREITEAFF. This rearrangement joins TRBV27 to TRBJ1-1; 7 positions match TRBD1. The CDR3 sequence is 15 residues long. With 5 bases clipped from V and 5 bases from J, the junction kept 11 bases outside the gene matches. Germline lookup yields CDR1 MNHEY and CDR2 SMNVEV (reference sequence).